This is a list of T cell receptor beta chains from one sample in a study of T cell repertoires in aging, cancer and after chemotherapy. TCRdb redid the calling of the multiplex PCR reads with MiXCR, one entry per CDR3 protein. Here the sample spans more than 2,000 distinct CDR3 sequences, less than 25% being singletons. The specimen was blood. These receptors were taken from a human donor with a solid tumor. CDR3s include the opening cysteine and the closing phenylalanine or tryptophan. The order of the fields is V gene, J gene, CDR3 length, D gene, clone size, CDR3 protein, CDR3 DNA. A D gene is named only where the DNA matches it firmly. Expanded clones are given a class, and other clones once, few, many or no size at all.

V gene: TRBV6-2/TRBV6-3; J gene: TRBJ1-1; CDR3 length: 18; D gene: NA; clone size: few; CDR3 protein: CASISAQGRKNSGTEAFF; CDR3 DNA: TGTGCCAGCATCTCCGCGCAGGGGAGGAAAAACTCGGGCACTGAAGCTTTCTTT
V gene: TRBV20-1; J gene: TRBJ1-4; CDR3 length: 14; D gene: TRBD1; clone size: NA; CDR3 protein: CSAPDRGHGEKLFF; CDR3 DNA: TGCAGTGCTCCGGACAGGGGGCACGGTGAAAAACTGTTTTTT
V gene: TRBV28; J gene: TRBJ2-1; CDR3 length: 15; D gene: NA; clone size: NA; CDR3 protein: CASSLPGTLDNEQFF; CDR3 DNA: TGTGCCAGCAGTCTTCCCGGGACCCTCGACAATGAGCAGTTCTTC
V gene: TRBV19; J gene: TRBJ2-5; CDR3 length: 14; D gene: NA; clone size: medium-sized; CDR3 protein: CASSAAGNQETQYF; CDR3 DNA: TGTGCCAGTAGTGCCGCCGGGAACCAAGAGACCCAGTACTTC
V gene: TRBV27; J gene: TRBJ1-2; CDR3 length: 13; D gene: NA; clone size: medium-sized; CDR3 protein: CASSPDSFYGYTF; CDR3 DNA: TGTGCCAGCAGTCCAGACAGTTTCTATGGCTACACCTTC
V gene: TRBV7-2; J gene: TRBJ1-3; CDR3 length: 15; D gene: NA; clone size: NA; CDR3 protein: CASSLGRGLGNTIYF; CDR3 DNA: TGTGCCAGCAGTCTGGGGCGGGGCCTTGGAAACACCATATATTTT
V gene: TRBV7-2; J gene: TRBJ2-5; CDR3 length: 15; D gene: TRBD2; clone size: few; CDR3 protein: CASSLNSGGLETQYF; CDR3 DNA: TGTGCCAGCAGCTTAAACAGCGGGGGGTTAGAGACCCAGTACTTC
V gene: TRBV19; J gene: TRBJ2-3; CDR3 length: 13; D gene: TRBD1; clone size: NA; CDR3 protein: CASSWGQGNTQYF; CDR3 DNA: TGTGCCAGTAGTTGGGGACAGGGGAATACGCAGTATTTT
V gene: TRBV5-5; J gene: TRBJ2-7; CDR3 length: 14; D gene: NA; clone size: NA; CDR3 protein: CASSLVGLLYEQYF; CDR3 DNA: TGTGCCAGCAGCTTGGTTGGACTCCTCTACGAGCAGTACTTC
V gene: TRBV5-1; J gene: TRBJ2-5; CDR3 length: 13; D gene: NA; clone size: NA; CDR3 protein: CASSTAQAETQYF; CDR3 DNA: TGCGCCAGCAGCACGGCTCAAGCGGAGACCCAGTACTTC
V gene: TRBV6-5; J gene: TRBJ1-2; CDR3 length: 16; D gene: TRBD1; clone size: large; CDR3 protein: CASSRQTGAPLYGYTF; CDR3 DNA: TGTGCCAGCAGCCGCCAGACAGGGGCCCCCTTATATGGCTACACCTTC
V gene: TRBV5-4; J gene: TRBJ2-7; CDR3 length: 15; D gene: TRBD1; clone size: medium-sized; CDR3 protein: CASRARTGRTYEQYF; CDR3 DNA: TGTGCCAGCAGGGCACGGACAGGGAGAACCTACGAGCAGTACTTC
V gene: TRBV15; J gene: TRBJ2-2; CDR3 length: 12; D gene: TRBD1; clone size: few; CDR3 protein: CATRQGTGELFF; CDR3 DNA: TGTGCCACCAGACAGGGGACCGGGGAGCTGTTTTTT
V gene: TRBV10-3; J gene: TRBJ1-6; CDR3 length: 16; D gene: NA; clone size: medium-sized; CDR3 protein: CAISQGSVSYNSPLHF; CDR3 DNA: TGTGCCATCAGTCAGGGGTCAGTATCCTATAATTCACCCCTCCACTTT
V gene: TRBV6-2/TRBV6-3; J gene: TRBJ2-3; CDR3 length: 12; D gene: NA; clone size: medium-sized; CDR3 protein: CASSNPTDTQYF; CDR3 DNA: TGTGCCAGCAGTAACCCCACAGATACGCAGTATTTT
V gene: TRBV20-1; J gene: TRBJ1-4; CDR3 length: 11; D gene: NA; clone size: few; CDR3 protein: CSAEANEKLFF; CDR3 DNA: TGCAGTGCCGAGGCTAATGAAAAACTGTTTTTT
V gene: TRBV7-2; J gene: TRBJ2-5; CDR3 length: 16; D gene: TRBD2; clone size: few; CDR3 protein: CASSRSVAGGRETQYF; CDR3 DNA: TGTGCCAGCAGCCGTAGCGTAGCGGGGGGGAGAGAGACCCAGTACTTC
V gene: TRBV11-2; J gene: TRBJ1-2; CDR3 length: 14; D gene: NA; clone size: NA; CDR3 protein: CASSLEDIGFGYTF; CDR3 DNA: TGTGCCAGCAGCCTGGAGGACATAGGCTTTGGCTACACCTTC
V gene: TRBV7-6; J gene: TRBJ2-5; CDR3 length: 16; D gene: TRBD2; clone size: once; CDR3 protein: CASSLRSSGGSETQYF; CDR3 DNA: TGTGCCAGCAGCTTGAGGTCTAGCGGGGGGTCGGAGACCCAGTACTTC
V gene: TRBV7-9; J gene: TRBJ2-3; CDR3 length: 14; D gene: TRBD2; clone size: few; CDR3 protein: CASSLAGSSDTQYF; CDR3 DNA: TGTGCCAGCAGCCTAGCGGGGTCCTCAGATACGCAGTATTTT
V gene: TRBV19; J gene: TRBJ1-4; CDR3 length: 14; D gene: TRBD1; clone size: NA; CDR3 protein: CASSVGTAAVGLFF; CDR3 DNA: TGTGCCAGTAGTGTGGGGACAGCGGCCGTTGGACTGTTTTTT
V gene: TRBV24-1; J gene: TRBJ2-3; CDR3 length: 16; D gene: TRBD2; clone size: NA; CDR3 protein: CATSDFWGTNTDTQYF; CDR3 DNA: TGTGCCACCAGTGATTTTTGGGGGACTAACACAGATACGCAGTATTTT
V gene: TRBV7-2; J gene: TRBJ2-3; CDR3 length: 15; D gene: NA; clone size: few; CDR3 protein: CASSLGGRSTDTQYF; CDR3 DNA: TGTGCCAGCAGCTTAGGTGGGCGGAGCACAGATACGCAGTATTTT
V gene: TRBV6-4; J gene: TRBJ2-3; CDR3 length: 15; D gene: NA; clone size: medium-sized; CDR3 protein: CASSLLAGGTDTQYF; CDR3 DNA: TGTGCCAGCAGTCTACTAGCCGGGGGCACAGATACGCAGTATTTT
V gene: TRBV30; J gene: TRBJ1-6; CDR3 length: 14; D gene: TRBD1; clone size: medium-sized; CDR3 protein: CAWKAGTANSPLHF; CDR3 DNA: TGTGCCTGGAAGGCCGGGACAGCGAATTCACCCCTCCACTTT